This T cell receptor beta chain was obtained from a study of T cells in localized non-small cell lung cancer. The method was immunoSEQ multiplex PCR; TCRdb's version includes in-frame clones alone and lacks a portion of them. The profile shows 1,500 to 2,000 clones, under 25% of them singletons. The ends lost 4 bases at V and 5 bases at J; junction bases unmatched: 13. This CDR3 is built from 16 residues. Germline CDR1 and CDR2: MDHEN and SYDVKM. The TCR sequence derives from a woman aged 35 to 75 with stage III squamous cell lung carcinoma. Material: normal lung tissue next to the tumor, obtained before any cancer treatment. The chain joins TRBV28 to TRBJ2-5; 7 bases are shared with TRBD2. In DNA form, the CDR3 reads TGTGCCAGCAGTTCCAAGACTAGTGGGGACTACGAGACCCAGTACTTC. The encoded protein is CASSSKTSGDYETQYF.